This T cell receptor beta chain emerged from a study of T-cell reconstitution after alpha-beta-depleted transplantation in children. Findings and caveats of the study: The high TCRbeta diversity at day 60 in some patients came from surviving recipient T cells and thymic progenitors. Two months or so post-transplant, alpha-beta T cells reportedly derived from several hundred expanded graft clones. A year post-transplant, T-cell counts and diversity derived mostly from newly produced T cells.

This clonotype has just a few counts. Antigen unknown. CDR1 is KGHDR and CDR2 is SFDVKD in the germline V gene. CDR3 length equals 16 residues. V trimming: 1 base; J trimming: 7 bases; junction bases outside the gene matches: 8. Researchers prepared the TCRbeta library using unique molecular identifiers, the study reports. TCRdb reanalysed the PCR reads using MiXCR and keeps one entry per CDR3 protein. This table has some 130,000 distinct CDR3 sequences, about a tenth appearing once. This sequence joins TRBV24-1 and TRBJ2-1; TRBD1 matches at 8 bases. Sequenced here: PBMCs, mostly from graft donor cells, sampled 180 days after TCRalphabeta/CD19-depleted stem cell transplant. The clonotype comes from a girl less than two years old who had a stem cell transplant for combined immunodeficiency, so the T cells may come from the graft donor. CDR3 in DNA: TGTGCCACCAGTGATTTCAGCAGGGGGCGCATGAATGAGCAGTTCTTC. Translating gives CATSDFSRGRMNEQFF.